One and the same sample provided the 5 T cell receptor beta chains below, sequenced in a study of blood T cell repertoires in COVID-19. Sequencing was performed with immunoSEQ multiplex PCR; in TCRdb, only in-frame clones are kept and a portion is missing. The sample consists of approximately 210,000 clones, 88% of them appearing once. Sequenced material: peripheral blood. These receptors came from a man between 65 and 79 years old with acute or convalescent COVID-19.

V and J are TRBV5-8 and TRBJ2-5, with D uncertain. The V gene lost 2 bases and the J gene lost 5 bases, with 10 bases spanning the gap. Germline CDR1 is SGHTS and CDR2 is YDEGEE. The CDR3 contains 13 residues. The CDR3 region is CASSFQVEETQYF. CDR3 sequence (DNA): TGTGCCAGCAGCTTCCAGGTTGAGGAGACCCAGTACTTC.

The J gene is TRBJ2-7, the V gene TRBV11-1, with 9 bases matching TRBD1. After removal of 4 bases from V and 4 bases from J, the junction contained 11 bases not matched to a gene. Germline-derived CDR1 and CDR2 are SGHAT and FQDESV (reference sequence). This CDR3 spans 16 amino acids. CDR3 sequence: CASSWGTGRGVYEQYF. CDR3 sequence (DNA): TGTGCCAGCAGCTGGGGGACAGGGAGAGGGGTATACGAGCAGTACTTC.

The chain has TRBV11-2 and TRBJ2-1, with 9 bases matching TRBD1. Losses at the gene ends were 1 base for V and 5 bases for J; bases not matched to a gene: 3. The V gene's germline CDR1 is SGHAT and CDR2 FQNNGV. The CDR3 sequence is 15 residues long. The DNA for the CDR3 is TGTGCCAGCAGCTTAGCGGGACAGGGAAACAATGAGCAGTTCTTC. Amino acid sequence: CASSLAGQGNNEQFF.

The chain links TRBV5-1 to TRBJ1-2, with 9 positions matching TRBD1. V shed 2 bases, J shed 2 bases, and the junction held 4 bases outside the gene matches. This CDR3 spans 15 amino acids. The germline CDR1 and CDR2 sequences are SGHRS and YFSETQ. CDR3 residues: CASSLLGQGNYGYTF. Here the CDR3 DNA reads TGCGCCAGCAGCTTACTGGGACAGGGAAACTATGGCTACACCTTC.

The V and J genes are TRBV6-2 or TRBV6-3 and TRBJ2-2; 14 bases are a match to TRBD2. Germline CDR1 is MNHEY and CDR2 is SVGEGT. The CDR3 totals 16 residues. Losses at the gene ends were 2 bases for V and 5 bases for J; bases not matched to a gene: 1. CDR3: CASSYGLAGGTGELFF. DNA of the CDR3: TGTGCCAGCAGTTACGGACTAGCGGGAGGTACCGGGGAGCTGTTTTTT.